These 14 T cell receptor beta chains came from one sample sequenced in a study of shared clonotypes between healthy human individuals. Data came from immunoSEQ multiplex PCR; TCRdb stores just in-frame clones and leaves some out. The sample records over 2,000,000 clones, 90% to 95% being singletons. CD45RO negativity and positive selection for CCR7 defined naive CD8 cells, a population that excluded terminally differentiated effector memory CD45RA+ cells. The sample comprised naive CD8+ T cells from PBMCs. Every receptor here comes from a man younger than 30 in good health. Some clones in this sample may be carry-over from other donors' samples.

The CDR3 DNA is TGTGCCAGCAGTTACTCTGGCAGGGCAGACGGGGAGCTGTTTTTT. Translating it yields CASSYSGRADGELFF. The chain couples TRBV6-5 to TRBJ2-2; tentative D call: TRBD1 (5 bases). The CDR3 has 15 amino acids. Trimming stripped 0 bases from V and 7 bases from J, with 12 bases between. The germline gives CDR1 MNHEY, CDR2 SVGAGI.

This clone turned up a few times. This chain joins TRBV5-4 and TRBJ2-7; possibly TRBD1 or TRBD2 for D (5 bases each). There are 14 residues in the CDR3. CDR1 and CDR2 from the germline V gene are SGHNT and YYREEE (reference sequence). Trimming stripped 2 bases from V and 5 bases from J, with 14 bases between. The CDR3 DNA is TGTGCCAGCAGCTTTTTTGGGGGAATCAACGAGCAGTACTTC. It yields the protein CASSFFGGINEQYF.

For this clone: Other DNA sequences in this specimen translate into the identical CDR3. The chain employs TRBV27 and TRBJ2-1; D is ambiguous. CDR3 size: 11 residues. V was trimmed by 5 bases and J by 10 bases, leaving 9 bases between them. The germline V gene encodes CDR1 MNHEY and CDR2 SMNVEV (reference sequence). Here the CDR3 DNA reads TGTGCCAGCAGTACGGGTCTCGAGCAGTTCTTC. Translating gives CASSTGLEQFF.

The chain couples TRBV7-2 to TRBJ2-7; D gene unclear. The V end lost 3 bases, the J end lost 3 bases, and 18 bases lay between the germline ends. In germline, CDR1 is SGHTA, CDR2 FQGNSA. CDR3 length: 16 amino acids. The CDR3 reads CASSLSVRLSLYEQYF. DNA of the CDR3: TGTGCCAGCAGCTTGTCCGTAAGGTTAAGTCTCTACGAGCAGTACTTC.

This rearrangement joins TRBV29-1 to TRBJ2-7, with 11 nucleotides matching TRBD1. This CDR3 is 14 amino acids long. V lost 6 bases, J lost 5 bases, and 9 bases stayed unmatched. The germline V gene encodes CDR1 SQVTM and CDR2 ANQGSEA. The CDR3 DNA reads TGCAGCGTACGTGGACAGGGGGCGGTGGACGAGCAGTACTTC. Encoded protein: CSVRGQGAVDEQYF.

The rearrangement joins TRBV7-8 to TRBJ2-1; a weak D match, TRBD1 (5 bases). The CDR3 spans 18 residues. V dropped 5 bases and J dropped 0 bases, with 20 bases sitting between them. Germline CDR1 reads SGHVS; CDR2 reads FQNEAQ. In DNA, the CDR3 is TGTGCCAGCAGCCAACTCATGAGACAGAGGAGCTCCTACAATGAGCAGTTCTTC. It specifies CASSQLMRQRSSYNEQFF.

V usage is TRBV28 and J usage is TRBJ2-7; 7 bases agree with TRBD2. V lost 3 bases, J lost 7 bases, and 9 bases stayed unmatched. CDR3 length: 14 amino acids. Looked up from germline, CDR1 is MDHEN and CDR2 is SYDVKM. CDR3 region: CASSFRAGVREQYF. CDR3 sequence (DNA): TGTGCCAGCAGTTTTCGGGCGGGAGTACGAGAGCAGTACTTC.

This clone was detected only a few times. Other DNA sequences in the sample encode the same CDR3. The chain recombines TRBV5-1 with TRBJ2-7; 8 positions match TRBD1. This CDR3 contains 14 residues. Germline V CDR1 and CDR2: SGHRS, YFSETQ. V gave up 5 bases and J gave up 2 bases; unmatched junction bases: 6. In DNA form, the CDR3 reads TGCGCCAGCAGTCCCCGGACAGGGCCCTACGAGCAGTACTTC. Protein product: CASSPRTGPYEQYF.

V and J are TRBV25-1 and TRBJ2-7; 10 bases line up with TRBD2. The V gene's germline CDR1 is MGHDK and CDR2 SYGVNS. The CDR3 is 15 residues long. J lost 2 bases, V lost 3 bases, and 4 bases had no gene match. The DNA for the CDR3 is TGTGCCAGCAGTGACGGACTAGCGGACACCTACGAGCAGTACTTC. Protein sequence: CASSDGLADTYEQYF.

The rearrangement joins TRBV23-1 to TRBJ2-7, with TRBD2 as a possible D gene (5 bases). TRBV23-1 is assigned to the ORF class and has an uncertain function. The CDR3 has 15 residues. V was trimmed by 1 base and J by 6 bases, leaving 16 bases between them. CDR3 sequence reads: CASSQYAEPAGEQYF. The DNA for the CDR3 is TGCGCCAGCAGTCAATATGCGGAGCCGGCGGGCGAGCAGTACTTC.

The chain combines TRBV10-3 with TRBJ2-3; 7 bases agree with TRBD2. Germline loops: CDR1 ENHRY, CDR2 SYGVKD. V was pared by 5 bases and J by 1 base, with 0 bases of the junction left unmatched. The CDR3 contains 13 residues. The DNA of the CDR3 is TGTGCCATCAGTAGCGGGGGCACAGATACGCAGTATTTT. Amino acids: CAISSGGTDTQYF.

This chain connects TRBV6-6 to TRBJ2-2, with 7 bases identical to TRBD2. Unmatched junction bases numbered 8, after V lost 2 bases and J lost 8 bases. The CDR3 runs to 15 residues. The V gene's germline CDR1 is MNHNY and CDR2 SVGAGI (reference sequence). CDR3 bases: TGTGCCAGCAGTTACCTCCTGGGGGGGAGTGGGGAGCTGTTTTTT. It translates to CASSYLLGGSGELFF.

J is TRBJ2-7 and V is TRBV10-3; TRBD1 matches at 8 bases. Germline-derived CDR1 and CDR2 are ENHRY and SYGVKD. This CDR3 region has 14 residues. V lost 6 bases, J lost 5 bases, and 9 bases stayed unmatched. The CDR3 nucleotides read TGTGCCATCAGATACGGACAGGGTCCCCACGAGCAGTACTTC. Amino acid sequence: CAIRYGQGPHEQYF.

J is TRBJ2-5 and V is TRBV5-6; 10 bases agree with TRBD1. The CDR3 loop spans 16 amino acids. The ends lost 0 bases at V and 4 bases at J; junction bases unmatched: 6. Germline CDR1 reads SGHDT; CDR2 reads YYEEEE. The CDR3 DNA reads as TGTGCCAGCAGCTTGGAGAGGACAGGGGGGCCAGAGACCCAGTACTTC. Encoded protein: CASSLERTGGPETQYF.